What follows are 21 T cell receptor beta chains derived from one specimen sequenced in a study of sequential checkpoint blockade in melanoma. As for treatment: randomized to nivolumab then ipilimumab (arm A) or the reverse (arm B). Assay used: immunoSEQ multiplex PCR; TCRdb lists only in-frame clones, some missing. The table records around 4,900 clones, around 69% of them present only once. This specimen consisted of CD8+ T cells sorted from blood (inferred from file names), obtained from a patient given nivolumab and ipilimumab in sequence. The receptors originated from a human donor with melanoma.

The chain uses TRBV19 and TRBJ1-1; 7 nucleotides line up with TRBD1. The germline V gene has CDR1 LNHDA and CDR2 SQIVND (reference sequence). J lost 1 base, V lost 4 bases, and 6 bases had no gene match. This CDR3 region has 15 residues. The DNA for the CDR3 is TGTGCCAGTAGTACGCCGGGACAGAAGAACACTGAAGCTTTCTTT. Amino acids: CASSTPGQKNTEAFF.

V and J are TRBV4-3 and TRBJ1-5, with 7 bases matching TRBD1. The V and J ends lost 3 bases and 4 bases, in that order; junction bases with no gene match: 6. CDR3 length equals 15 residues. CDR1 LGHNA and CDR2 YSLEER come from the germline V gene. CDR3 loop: CASSQYRGGNQPQHF. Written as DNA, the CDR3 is TGCGCCAGCAGCCAGTACAGGGGTGGAAATCAGCCCCAGCATTTT.

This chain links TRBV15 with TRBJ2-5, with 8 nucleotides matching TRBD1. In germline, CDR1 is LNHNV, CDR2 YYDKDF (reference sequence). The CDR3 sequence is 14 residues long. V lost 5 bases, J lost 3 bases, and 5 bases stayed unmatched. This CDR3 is CATSEGTGEETQYF. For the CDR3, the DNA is TGTGCCACCAGCGAAGGGACAGGAGAAGAGACCCAGTACTTC.

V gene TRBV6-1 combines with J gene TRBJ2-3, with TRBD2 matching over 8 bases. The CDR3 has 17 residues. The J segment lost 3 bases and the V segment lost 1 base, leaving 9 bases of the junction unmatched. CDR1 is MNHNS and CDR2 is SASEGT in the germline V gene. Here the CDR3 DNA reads TGTGCCAGCAGTGAAGTCATCGGGGGGGCGGTGACAGATACGCAGTATTTT. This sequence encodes CASSEVIGGAVTDTQYF.

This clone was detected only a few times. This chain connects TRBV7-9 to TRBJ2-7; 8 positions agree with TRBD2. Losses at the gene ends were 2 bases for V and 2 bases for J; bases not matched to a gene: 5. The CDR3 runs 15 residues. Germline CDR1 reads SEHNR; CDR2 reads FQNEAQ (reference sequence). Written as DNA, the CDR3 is TGTGCCAGCAGCTTATACACGGGAGGGCCCTACGAGCAGTACTTC. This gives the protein CASSLYTGGPYEQYF.

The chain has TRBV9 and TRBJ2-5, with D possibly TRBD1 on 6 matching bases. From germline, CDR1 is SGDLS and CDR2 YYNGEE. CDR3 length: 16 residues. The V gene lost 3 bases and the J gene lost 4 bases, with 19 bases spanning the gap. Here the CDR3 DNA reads TGTGCCAGCAGCGGACCTAGACAGGCTGGGGGAGAGACCCAGTACTTC. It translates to CASSGPRQAGGETQYF.

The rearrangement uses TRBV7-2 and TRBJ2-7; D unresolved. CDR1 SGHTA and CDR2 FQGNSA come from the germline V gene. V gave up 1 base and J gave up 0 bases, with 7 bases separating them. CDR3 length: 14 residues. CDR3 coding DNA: TGTGCCAGCAGCTTAGTTACGAGCTCCTACGAGCAGTACTTC. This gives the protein CASSLVTSSYEQYF.

The CDR3 bases are TGTGCCAGCAGCCTTCTGTCCCCACCCTCCGAGCAGTACTTC. Translating gives CASSLLSPPSEQYF. The rearrangement joins TRBV9 to TRBJ2-5; D remains ambiguous. TRBJ2-7 matches the DNA end more closely, so the J call is doubtful. The length of the CDR3 is 14 residues. Germline V CDR1 and CDR2: SGDLS, YYNGEE.

CDR3 loop: CASSSSRLAVKLTDTQYF. CDR3 nucleotide sequence: TGTGCCAGCAGTTCTTCTCGACTAGCGGTAAAGCTCACAGATACGCAGTATTTT. The chain joins TRBV28 to TRBJ2-3; 9 nucleotides line up with TRBD2. The CDR3 runs 18 residues. Trimming at V came to 4 bases and at J to 2 bases, leaving 13 bases not matched to a gene. In germline, CDR1 is MDHEN, CDR2 SYDVKM. The full variable domain, its missing parts supplied by reference TRBV28 and TRBJ2-3, is DVKVTQSSRYLVKRTGEKVFLECVQDMDHENMFWYRQDPGLGLRLIYFSYDVKMKEKGDIPEGYSVSREKKERFSLILESASTNQTSMYLCASSSSRLAVKLTDTQYFGPGTRLTVL.

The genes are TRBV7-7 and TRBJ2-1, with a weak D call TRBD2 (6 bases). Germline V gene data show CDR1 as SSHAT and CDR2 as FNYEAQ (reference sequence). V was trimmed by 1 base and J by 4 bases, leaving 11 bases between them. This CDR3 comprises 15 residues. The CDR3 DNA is TGTGCCAGCAGCTTAGGAGGCCGGGGGTACAATGAGCAGTTCTTC. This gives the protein CASSLGGRGYNEQFF. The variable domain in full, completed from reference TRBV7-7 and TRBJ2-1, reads GAGVSQSPRYKVTKRGQDVTLRCDPISSHATLYWYQQALGQGPEFLTYFNYEAQPDKSGLPSDRFSAERPEGSISTLTIQRTEQRDSAMYRCASSLGGRGYNEQFFGPGTRLTVL.

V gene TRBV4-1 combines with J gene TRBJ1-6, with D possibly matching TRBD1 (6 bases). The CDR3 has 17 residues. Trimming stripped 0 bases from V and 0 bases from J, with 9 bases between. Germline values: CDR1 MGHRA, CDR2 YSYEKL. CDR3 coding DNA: TGCGCCAGCAGCCAAGAGGACAGAGTCTCCTATAATTCACCCCTCCACTTT. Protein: CASSQEDRVSYNSPLHF.

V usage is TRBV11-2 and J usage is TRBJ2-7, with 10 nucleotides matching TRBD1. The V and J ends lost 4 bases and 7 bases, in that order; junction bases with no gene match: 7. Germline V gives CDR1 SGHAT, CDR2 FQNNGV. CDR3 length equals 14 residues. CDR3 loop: CASSSGQGLGEQYF. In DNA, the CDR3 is TGTGCCAGCAGCTCGGGACAGGGGCTGGGGGAGCAGTACTTC.

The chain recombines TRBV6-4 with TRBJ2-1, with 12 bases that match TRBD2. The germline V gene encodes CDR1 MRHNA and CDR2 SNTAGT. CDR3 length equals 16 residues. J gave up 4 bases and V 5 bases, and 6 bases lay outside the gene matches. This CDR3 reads CASSRTGTSGYNEQFF. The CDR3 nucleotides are TGTGCCAGCAGTCGGACGGGGACTAGCGGGTACAATGAGCAGTTCTTC.

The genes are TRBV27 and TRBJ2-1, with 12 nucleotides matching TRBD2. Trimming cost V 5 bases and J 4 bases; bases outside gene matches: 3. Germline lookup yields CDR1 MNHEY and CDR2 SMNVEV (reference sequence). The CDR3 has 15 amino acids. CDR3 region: CASSQTSGSYNEQFF. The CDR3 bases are TGTGCCAGCAGTCAGACTAGCGGGAGTTACAATGAGCAGTTCTTC.

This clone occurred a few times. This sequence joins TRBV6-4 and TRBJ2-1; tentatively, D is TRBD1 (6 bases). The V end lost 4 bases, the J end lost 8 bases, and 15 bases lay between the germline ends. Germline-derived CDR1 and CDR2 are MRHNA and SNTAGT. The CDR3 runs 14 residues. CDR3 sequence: CASSVNNRVDEQFF. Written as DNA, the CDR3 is TGTGCCAGCAGTGTTAATAACAGGGTCGATGAGCAGTTCTTC.

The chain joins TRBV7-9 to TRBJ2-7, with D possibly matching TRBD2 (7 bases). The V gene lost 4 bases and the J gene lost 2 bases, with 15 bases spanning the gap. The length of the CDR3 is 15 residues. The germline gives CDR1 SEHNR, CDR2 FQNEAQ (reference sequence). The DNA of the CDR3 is TGTGCCAGCAGCTCCATGGGCGGGGGCCCCTACGAGCAGTACTTC. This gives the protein CASSSMGGGPYEQYF.

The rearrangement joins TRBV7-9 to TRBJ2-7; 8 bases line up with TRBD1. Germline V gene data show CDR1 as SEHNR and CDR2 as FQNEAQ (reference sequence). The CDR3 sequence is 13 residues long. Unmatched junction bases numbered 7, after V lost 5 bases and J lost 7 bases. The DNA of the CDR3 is TGTGCCAGCAGCATTGGAACAGGGGGTGAGCAGTACTTC. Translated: CASSIGTGGEQYF.

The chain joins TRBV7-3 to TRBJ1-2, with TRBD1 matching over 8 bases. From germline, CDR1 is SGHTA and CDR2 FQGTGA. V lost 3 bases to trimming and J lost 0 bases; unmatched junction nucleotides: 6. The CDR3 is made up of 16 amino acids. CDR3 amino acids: CASSLAGGYPNYGYTF. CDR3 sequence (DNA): TGTGCCAGCAGCTTGGCAGGGGGCTATCCTAACTATGGCTACACCTTC.

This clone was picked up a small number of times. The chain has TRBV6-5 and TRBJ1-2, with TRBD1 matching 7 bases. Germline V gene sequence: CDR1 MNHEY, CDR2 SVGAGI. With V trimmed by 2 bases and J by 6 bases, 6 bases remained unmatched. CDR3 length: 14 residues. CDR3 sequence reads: CASSYVEGANGYTF. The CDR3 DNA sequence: TGTGCCAGCAGTTACGTGGAGGGGGCGAATGGCTACACCTTC.

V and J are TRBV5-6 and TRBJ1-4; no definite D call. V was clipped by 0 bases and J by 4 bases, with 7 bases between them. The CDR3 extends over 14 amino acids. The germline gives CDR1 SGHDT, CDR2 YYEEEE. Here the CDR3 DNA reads TGTGCCAGCAGCTTGGAACGGTATAATGAAAAACTGTTTTTT. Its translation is CASSLERYNEKLFF.

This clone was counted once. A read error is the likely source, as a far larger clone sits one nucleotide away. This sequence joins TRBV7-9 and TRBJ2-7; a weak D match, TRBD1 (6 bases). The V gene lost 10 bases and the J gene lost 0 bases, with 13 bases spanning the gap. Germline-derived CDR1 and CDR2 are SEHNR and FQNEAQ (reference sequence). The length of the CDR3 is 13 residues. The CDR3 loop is CANRDGLSYEQYF. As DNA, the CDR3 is TGTGCCAACAGGGACGGACTCTCCTACGAGCAGTACTTC.